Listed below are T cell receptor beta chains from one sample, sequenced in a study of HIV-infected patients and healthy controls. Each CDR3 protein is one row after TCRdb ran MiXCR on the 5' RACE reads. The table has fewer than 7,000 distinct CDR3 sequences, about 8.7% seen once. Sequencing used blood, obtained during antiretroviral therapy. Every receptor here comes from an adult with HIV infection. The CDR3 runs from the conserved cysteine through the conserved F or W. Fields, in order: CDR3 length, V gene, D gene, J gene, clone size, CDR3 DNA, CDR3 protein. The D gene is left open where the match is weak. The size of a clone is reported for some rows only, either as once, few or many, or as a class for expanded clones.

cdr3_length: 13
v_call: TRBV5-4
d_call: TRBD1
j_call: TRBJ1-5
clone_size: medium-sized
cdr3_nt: TGTGCCAGCAGCCCGGACAGGGATCAGCCCCAGCATTTT
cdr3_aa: CASSPDRDQPQHF

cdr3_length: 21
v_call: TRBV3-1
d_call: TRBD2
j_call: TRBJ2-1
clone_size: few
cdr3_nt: TGTGCCAGCAGCCAAGACCCCGGGACTAGCGGGGGGGCCCTCTTCTACAATGAGCAGTTCTTC
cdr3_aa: CASSQDPGTSGGALFYNEQFF

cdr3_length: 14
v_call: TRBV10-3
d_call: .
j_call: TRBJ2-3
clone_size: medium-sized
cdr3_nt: TGTGCCATCAGGGGACCAGGTGGCACAGATACGCAGTATTTT
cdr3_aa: CAIRGPGGTDTQYF

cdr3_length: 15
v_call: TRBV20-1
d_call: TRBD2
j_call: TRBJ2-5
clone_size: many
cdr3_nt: TGCAGTGCTTTTTCCGGGACTAGCGGGAAAGAGACCCAGTACTTC
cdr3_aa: CSAFSGTSGKETQYF

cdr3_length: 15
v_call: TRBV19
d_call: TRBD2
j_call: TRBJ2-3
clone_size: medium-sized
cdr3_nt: TGTGCCAGTGCCGCGGGGGGGTATCCCGGAGATACGCAGTATTTT
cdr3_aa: CASAAGGYPGDTQYF

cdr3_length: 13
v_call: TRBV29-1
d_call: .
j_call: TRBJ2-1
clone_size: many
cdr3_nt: TGCAGCGTTGAAGATCAAGGAGTCAATGAGCAGTTCTTC
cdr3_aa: CSVEDQGVNEQFF

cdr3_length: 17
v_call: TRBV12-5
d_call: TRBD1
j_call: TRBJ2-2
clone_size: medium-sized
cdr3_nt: TGTGCTAGTGGTTTGGTACCGGGACAGGCTGTCACCGGGGAGCTGTTTTTT
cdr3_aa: CASGLVPGQAVTGELFF

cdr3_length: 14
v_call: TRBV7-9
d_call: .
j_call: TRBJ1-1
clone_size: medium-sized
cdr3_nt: TGTGCCAGCAGAGTATCCGTGGAGAACACTGAAGCTTTCTTT
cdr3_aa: CASRVSVENTEAFF

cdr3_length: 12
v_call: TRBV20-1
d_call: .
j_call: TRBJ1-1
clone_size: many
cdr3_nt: TGCAGTGCGAAAGGGGGGACCACTGAAGCTTTCTTT
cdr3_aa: CSAKGGTTEAFF

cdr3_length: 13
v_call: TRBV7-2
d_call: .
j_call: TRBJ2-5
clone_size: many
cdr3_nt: TGTGCCAGCAGCGGGGAAAGGGCGGAGACCCAGTACTTC
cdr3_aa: CASSGERAETQYF

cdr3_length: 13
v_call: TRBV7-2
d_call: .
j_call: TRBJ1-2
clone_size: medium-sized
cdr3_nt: TGTGCCAGCAGCTTAAGTTCCAACTATGGCTACACCTTC
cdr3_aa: CASSLSSNYGYTF

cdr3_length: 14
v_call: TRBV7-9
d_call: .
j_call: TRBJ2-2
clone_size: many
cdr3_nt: TGTGCCAGCAGCGGGGATATGGACACCGGGGAGCTGTTTTTT
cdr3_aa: CASSGDMDTGELFF

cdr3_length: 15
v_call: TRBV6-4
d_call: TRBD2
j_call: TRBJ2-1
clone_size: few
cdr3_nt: TGTGCCAGCTCCGTCGTCAGCGGGAAGGGGAATGAGCAGTTCTTC
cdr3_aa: CASSVVSGKGNEQFF

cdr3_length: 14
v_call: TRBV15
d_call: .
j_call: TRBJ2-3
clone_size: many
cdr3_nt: TGTGCCACCAGCAGAGGTCCCGACACAGATACGCAGTATTTT
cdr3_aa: CATSRGPDTDTQYF

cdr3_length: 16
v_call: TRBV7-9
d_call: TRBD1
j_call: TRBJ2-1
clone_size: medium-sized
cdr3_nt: TGTGCCAGCAGTCCTAGGGACAGGAGGGGACACAATGAGCAGTTCTTC
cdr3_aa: CASSPRDRRGHNEQFF

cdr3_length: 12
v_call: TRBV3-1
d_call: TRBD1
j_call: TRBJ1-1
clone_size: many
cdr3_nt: TGTGCCAGCAGCTCTACAGGGGGCGACGCTTTCTTT
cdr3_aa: CASSSTGGDAFF

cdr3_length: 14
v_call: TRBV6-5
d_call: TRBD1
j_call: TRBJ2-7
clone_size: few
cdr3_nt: TGTGCCAGCAGTCCCGGGACAGAGAAATACGAGCAGTACTTC
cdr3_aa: CASSPGTEKYEQYF

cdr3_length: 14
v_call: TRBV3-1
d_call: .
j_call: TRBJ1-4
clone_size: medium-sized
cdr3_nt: TGTGCCAGCAGCCAAGAAGGTGGAGGTGAAAAACTGTTTTTT
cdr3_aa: CASSQEGGGEKLFF

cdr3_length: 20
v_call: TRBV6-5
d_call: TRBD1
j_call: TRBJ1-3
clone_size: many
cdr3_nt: TGTGCCAGCACCCCCGTATATCGACCGGGACAGGATAACTCTGGAAACACCATATATTTT
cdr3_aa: CASTPVYRPGQDNSGNTIYF

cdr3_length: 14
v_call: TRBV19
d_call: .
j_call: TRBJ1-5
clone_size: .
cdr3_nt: TGTGCCAGTAAAAAAGGGCAGGGCGGTCAGCCCCAGCATTTT
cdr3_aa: CASKKGQGGQPQHF

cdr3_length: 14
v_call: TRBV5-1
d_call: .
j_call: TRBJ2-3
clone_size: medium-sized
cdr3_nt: TGCGCCAGCAGCTTCCCGGACAGCACAGATACGCAGTATTTT
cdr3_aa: CASSFPDSTDTQYF

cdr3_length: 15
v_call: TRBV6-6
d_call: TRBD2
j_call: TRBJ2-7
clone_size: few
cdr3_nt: TGTGCCAGCAGTTCTCTTAGCGGGAGGAACTACGAGCAGTACTTC
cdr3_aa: CASSSLSGRNYEQYF

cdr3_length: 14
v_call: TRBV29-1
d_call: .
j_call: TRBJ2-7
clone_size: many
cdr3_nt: TGCAGCGTTGTAGGGCAGGCGAACTCCTACGAGCAGTACTTC
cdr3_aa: CSVVGQANSYEQYF

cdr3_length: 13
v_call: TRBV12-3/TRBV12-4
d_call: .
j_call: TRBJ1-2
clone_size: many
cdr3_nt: TGTGCCAGCAGCCCCAGAGGAGGATATGGCTACACCTTC
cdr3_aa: CASSPRGGYGYTF

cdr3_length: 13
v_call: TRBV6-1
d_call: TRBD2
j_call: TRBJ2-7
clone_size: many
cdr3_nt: TGTGCCAGCAGTCTGGGACTAACGTACGAGCAGTACTTC
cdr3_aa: CASSLGLTYEQYF

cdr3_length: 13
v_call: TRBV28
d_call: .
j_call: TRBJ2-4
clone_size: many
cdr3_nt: TGTGCCAGCAGACAAAGCGGCAAAAACATTCAGTACTTC
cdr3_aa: CASRQSGKNIQYF

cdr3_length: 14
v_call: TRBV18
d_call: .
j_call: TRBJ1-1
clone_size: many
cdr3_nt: TGTGCCAGCTCACCACTCGGCGGGGGCACTGAAGCTTTCTTT
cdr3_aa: CASSPLGGGTEAFF

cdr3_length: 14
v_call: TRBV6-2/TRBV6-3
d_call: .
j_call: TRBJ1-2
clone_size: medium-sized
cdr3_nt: TGTGCCAGCAGTGGCAAGGGGCTGACCTATGGCTACACCTTC
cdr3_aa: CASSGKGLTYGYTF

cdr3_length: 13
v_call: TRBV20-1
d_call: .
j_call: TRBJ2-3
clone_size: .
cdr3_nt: TGCAGTGCTAGTGAGTTAATTGCAGATACGCAGTATTTT
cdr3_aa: CSASELIADTQYF

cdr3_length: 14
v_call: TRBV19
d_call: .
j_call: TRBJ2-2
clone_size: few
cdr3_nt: TGTGCCAGTACGTGGGGCGGACTCACCGGGGAGCTGTTTTTT
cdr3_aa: CASTWGGLTGELFF

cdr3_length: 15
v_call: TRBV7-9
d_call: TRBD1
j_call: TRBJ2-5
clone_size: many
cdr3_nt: TGTGCCAGCAGCGCCCGGGACAGGTACCAAGAGACCCAGTACTTC
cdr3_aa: CASSARDRYQETQYF

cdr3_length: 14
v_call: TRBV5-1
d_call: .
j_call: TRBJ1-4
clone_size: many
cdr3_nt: TGCGCCAGCAGCTTGGCTACAGGGAATGAAAAACTGTTTTTT
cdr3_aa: CASSLATGNEKLFF

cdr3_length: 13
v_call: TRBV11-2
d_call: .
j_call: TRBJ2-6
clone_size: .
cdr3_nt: TGTGCCAGCAGCTCCTTCGGGGCCAACGTCCTGACTTTC
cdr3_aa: CASSSFGANVLTF

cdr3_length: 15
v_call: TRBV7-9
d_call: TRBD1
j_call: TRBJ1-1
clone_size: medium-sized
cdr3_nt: TGTGCCAGCAGAACCGGGACAGGGGGGAACACTGAAGCTTTCTTT
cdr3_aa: CASRTGTGGNTEAFF

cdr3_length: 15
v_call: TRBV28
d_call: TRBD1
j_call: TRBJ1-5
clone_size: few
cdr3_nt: TGTGCCAGCAGTCCGCCCGGGACAGGGGGACAGCCCCAGCATTTT
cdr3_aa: CASSPPGTGGQPQHF

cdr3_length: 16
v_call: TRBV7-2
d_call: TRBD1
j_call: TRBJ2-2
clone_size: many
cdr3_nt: TGTGCCAGCAGCCAACCGGACAGGGGAAACACCGGGGAGCTGTTTTTT
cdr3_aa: CASSQPDRGNTGELFF

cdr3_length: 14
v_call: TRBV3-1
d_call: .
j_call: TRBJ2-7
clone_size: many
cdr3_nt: TGTGCCAGCAGCCAAAGGACCCTTAGCTACGAGCAGTACTTC
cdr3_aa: CASSQRTLSYEQYF

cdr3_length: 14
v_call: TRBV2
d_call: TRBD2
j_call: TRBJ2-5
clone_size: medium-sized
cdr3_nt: TGTGCCAGCAGTGCGGGGACTAGCCAAGAGACCCAGTACTTC
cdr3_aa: CASSAGTSQETQYF

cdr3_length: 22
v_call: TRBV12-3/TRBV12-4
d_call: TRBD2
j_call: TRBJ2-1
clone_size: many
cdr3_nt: TGTGCCAGCAGTTACCGATTAATCCCGGGACTAGCGGGAGGGCACCCCTACAATGAGCAGTTCTTC
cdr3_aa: CASSYRLIPGLAGGHPYNEQFF

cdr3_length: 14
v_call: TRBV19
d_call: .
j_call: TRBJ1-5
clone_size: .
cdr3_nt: TGTGCCAGTAGTGGGGATTATAGCAATCAGCCCCAGCATTTT
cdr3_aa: CASSGDYSNQPQHF

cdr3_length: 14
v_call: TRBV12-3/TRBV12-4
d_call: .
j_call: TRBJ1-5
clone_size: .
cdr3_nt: TGTGCCAGCAGTTTAACACAGGGAGCTCAGCCCCAGCATTTT
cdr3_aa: CASSLTQGAQPQHF

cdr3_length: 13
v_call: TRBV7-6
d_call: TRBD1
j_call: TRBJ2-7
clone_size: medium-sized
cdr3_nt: TGTGCCAGCAGCAAAGAACAGGGGGTTGAGCAGTACTTC
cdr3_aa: CASSKEQGVEQYF

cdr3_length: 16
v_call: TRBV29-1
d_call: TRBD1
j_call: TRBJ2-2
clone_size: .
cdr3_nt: TGCAGCGTTGTCCGATACGACAGGGGGAACACCGGGGAGCTGTTTTTT
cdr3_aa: CSVVRYDRGNTGELFF

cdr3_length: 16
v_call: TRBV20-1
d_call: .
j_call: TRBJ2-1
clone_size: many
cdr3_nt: TGCAGTGCTAGAGATCTGTCAAGCGGCGCCCACAATGAGCAGTTCTTC
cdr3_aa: CSARDLSSGAHNEQFF

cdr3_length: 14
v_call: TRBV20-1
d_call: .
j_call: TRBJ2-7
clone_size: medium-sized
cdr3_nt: TGCAGTGCTAGAGTTGGAGGGAATTCCTACGAGCAGTACTTC
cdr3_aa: CSARVGGNSYEQYF

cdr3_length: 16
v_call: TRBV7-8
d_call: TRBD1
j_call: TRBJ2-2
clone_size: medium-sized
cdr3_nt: TGTGCCAGCAGCCGGGACAGGGGGCGTTTTGCCGGGGAGCTGTTTTTT
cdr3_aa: CASSRDRGRFAGELFF